Sequencing of this T cell receptor beta chain was carried out in a study of early T cells in non-severe SARS-CoV-2 infection. Study summary: The sequenced material was bulk RNA from unsorted whole blood, and its chains were unpaired. Study-wide results and limits: VDJdb matching, biased toward anti-spike CD8 responses, missed private and CD4 specificities.

This clonotype was counted many times. What it binds is not known. Individual cDNA molecules received unique molecular identifiers. Each CDR3 protein is one row after TCRdb ran MiXCR on the 5' RACE reads. The sample lists 70,000 or so distinct CDR3 sequences, about 12% occurring once. Sequencing was performed on whole blood. The receptor comes from an adult who was a healthcare worker with PCR-confirmed SARS-CoV-2 infection or an uninfected control (not recorded which).

The CDR3 loop is CASSPALGTEAFF. CDR3 nucleotides: TGTGCCAGCTCACCAGCCCTGGGCACTGAAGCTTTCTTT. The rearrangement uses TRBV18 and TRBJ1-1; D unresolved. V lost 2 bases, J lost 4 bases, and 8 bases lay in between. The CDR3 totals 13 residues. The V gene's germline CDR1 is KGHSH and CDR2 LQKENI.